Below, 32 T cell receptor beta chains from the same sample are listed, as sequenced in a study of shared clonotypes between healthy human individuals. Using immunoSEQ multiplex PCR, the repertoire was profiled, and TCRdb retains in-frame clones only, with some absent. The table lists some 1.1 million clones, approximately 75% of them singletons. The specimen was memory CD4+ T cells from PBMCs. The subset here: CD45RA-negative fraction. The receptor set was obtained from a man aged 18 to 35 in good health. Some clones in this sample may be carry-over from other donors' samples.

Note on this clone: This sample also contains other DNA sequences that code for the same CDR3. The CDR3 DNA reads TGTGCCAGCAGTTCAACAGGGGCTGGGGCCAACGTCCTGACTTTC. Translating gives CASSSTGAGANVLTF. This chain uses TRBV27 with TRBJ2-6; TRBD1 matches at 7 bases. The CDR3 length is 15 residues. The J segment lost 2 bases and the V segment lost 4 bases, leaving 2 bases of the junction unmatched. Germline loops: CDR1 MNHEY, CDR2 SMNVEV (reference sequence).

V gene TRBV7-9 combines with J gene TRBJ2-5; a weak D match, TRBD2 (6 bases). V gave up 3 bases and J gave up 5 bases, with 10 bases separating them. Germline loops: CDR1 SEHNR, CDR2 FQNEAQ (reference sequence). The CDR3 spans 13 residues. CDR3 DNA: TGTGCCAGCAGCTTTGGGGCGGGGGAGACCCAGTACTTC. Encoded protein: CASSFGAGETQYF. Full variable domain (rest looked up from reference TRBV7-9 and TRBJ2-5): DTGVSQNPRHKITKRGQNVTFRCDPISEHNRLYWYRQTLGQGPEFLTYFQNEAQLEKSRLLSDRFSAERPKGSFSTLEIQRTEQGDSAMYLCASSFGAGETQYFGPGTRLLVL.

This chain joins TRBV5-1 and TRBJ2-7, with TRBD1 identical over 7 bases. CDR1 is SGHRS, CDR2 YFSETQ, per germline. CDR3 length: 14 amino acids. V trimming: 5 bases; J trimming: 5 bases; junction bases outside the gene matches: 10. The CDR3 sequence: CASRPRQGSHEQYF. Written as DNA, the CDR3 is TGCGCCAGCAGGCCCCGACAGGGAAGCCACGAGCAGTACTTC.

The chain couples TRBV27 to TRBJ2-3; weak D call: TRBD1 (6 bases). Germline V lookup: CDR1 MNHEY, CDR2 SMNVEV (reference sequence). V was shortened by 5 bases and J by 0 bases, with 12 bases between the two germline ends. The CDR3 totals 15 residues. DNA of the CDR3: TGTGCCAGCAGTCTAACAGGGATTAGCACAGATACGCAGTATTTT. It is translated as CASSLTGISTDTQYF.

The chain has TRBV5-6 and TRBJ1-1; D is unresolved. Between the trimmed V and J ends, which lost 2 bases and 0 bases, there was a span of 14 bases. The CDR3 loop spans 16 amino acids. CDR1 and CDR2 (germline): SGHDT, YYEEEE. The CDR3 DNA reads as TGTGCCAGCAGCTTACGCCGGACCACACTGAACACTGAAGCTTTCTTT. This sequence encodes CASSLRRTTLNTEAFF.

The V gene is TRBV7-6, the J gene TRBJ1-2; the match to TRBD1 covers 9 bases. V trimming: 5 bases; J trimming: 8 bases; junction bases outside the gene matches: 15. CDR3 length: 16 amino acids. Germline V gene sequence: CDR1 SGHVS, CDR2 FNYEAQ. The CDR3 DNA follows: TGTGCCAGCAGCCCCGAGAAAGGGACAGGGTTTGGAGGCTACACCTTC. It yields the protein CASSPEKGTGFGGYTF.

The CDR3 bases are TGTGCCACCAGCAGGGACCATTTAGAGACCCAGTACTTC. It yields the protein CATSRDHLETQYF. The V gene is TRBV15, the J gene TRBJ2-5; unclear D gene. CDR3 length: 13 amino acids. CDR1 and CDR2 (germline): LNHNV, YYDKDF (reference sequence). V shed 3 bases and J shed 4 bases, with 9 bases lying between them.

With respect to this clone: This likely stems from a read error, as it lies one base from a far larger clone. This chain links TRBV18 with TRBJ2-5, with D unclear. Germline V gene data show CDR1 as KGHSH and CDR2 as LQKENI. CDR3 length equals 14 residues. DNA of the CDR3: TGTGCCAGCTCACCAATGGCGGAACAAGAGGCCCAGTACTTC. Amino acid sequence: CASSPMAEQEAQYF.

The V gene is TRBV5-1, the J gene TRBJ2-7; 8 bases fit TRBD2. CDR1 is SGHRS and CDR2 is YFSETQ in the germline V gene. J was trimmed by 2 bases and V by 4 bases; bases with no gene match: 5. The CDR3 loop spans 14 amino acids. The DNA of the CDR3 is TGCGCCAGCAGCATTAGCGGGGATGCCTACGAGCAGTACTTC. It is translated as CASSISGDAYEQYF.

The chain employs TRBV9 and TRBJ2-7; D uncertain. The CDR3 is 14 residues long. Between the trimmed V and J ends, which lost 0 bases and 2 bases, there was a span of 9 bases. Germline V gene lookup returns CDR1 SGDLS and CDR2 YYNGEE. This CDR3 is CASSVELLPYEQYF. Written as DNA, the CDR3 is TGTGCCAGCAGCGTAGAACTGCTACCCTACGAGCAGTACTTC.

This clone was counted a few times. The rearrangement links TRBV7-9 to TRBJ1-2; no reliable D call. Per germline, CDR1 SEHNR and CDR2 FQNEAQ (reference sequence). Trimming took 7 bases from V and 8 from J, leaving 20 bases between them. The CDR3 is made up of 14 amino acids. The chain's CDR3 is CASTLGGWAGGYTF. The CDR3 nucleotides read TGTGCCAGCACCCTCGGTGGTTGGGCTGGAGGCTACACCTTC.

This chain joins TRBV19 and TRBJ2-5; a weak D match, TRBD1 (5 bases). Deletions cut 3 bases from V and 1 base from J, with 9 bases between. The CDR3 loop spans 14 amino acids. Germline-derived CDR1 and CDR2 are LNHDA and SQIVND (reference sequence). The CDR3 sequence is CASSMGRGQETQYF. CDR3 sequence (DNA): TGTGCCAGTAGTATGGGAAGGGGCCAAGAGACCCAGTACTTC.

J is TRBJ1-1 and V is TRBV29-1; TRBD1 might be the D (5 bases). CDR1 SQVTM and CDR2 ANQGSEA come from the germline V gene. The CDR3 has 14 residues. The V gene lost 6 bases and the J gene lost 7 bases, with 21 bases spanning the gap. CDR3 in DNA: TGCAGCGTCGCCCCCCAGGAGGGGCGCTTTGAAGCTTTCTTT. This codes for CSVAPQEGRFEAFF.

The sample holds a few counts of this clone. J is TRBJ1-5 and V is TRBV19; tentatively, D is TRBD1 (5 bases). V was clipped by 3 bases and J by 10 bases, with 10 bases between them. Germline V gives CDR1 LNHDA, CDR2 SQIVND (reference sequence). CDR3 length: 12 residues. The CDR3 bases are TGTGCCAGTAGTATTAGGGGCTTACCCCAGCATTTT. Its protein is CASSIRGLPQHF.

The chain carries TRBV6-5 and TRBJ1-2, with 7 bases aligning to TRBD1. This CDR3 is 14 amino acids long. Germline V CDR1 and CDR2: MNHEY, SVGAGI. V lost 4 bases and J lost 7; bases outside the gene matches: 9. CDR3 sequence: CASSSGRGLGGYTF. The CDR3 DNA reads TGTGCCAGCAGTTCGGGCAGGGGGTTGGGTGGCTACACCTTC.

This clone was picked up many times. The rearrangement joins TRBV11-2 to TRBJ1-2; weak D call: TRBD1 (6 bases). The CDR3 loop spans 18 amino acids. Germline lookup yields CDR1 SGHAT and CDR2 FQNNGV. Between the trimmed V and J ends, which lost 2 bases and 2 bases, there was a span of 21 bases. DNA of the CDR3: TGTGCCAGCAGCTTACTACAGATGGACGGGGGCAGCAACTATGGCTACACCTTC. Its translation is CASSLLQMDGGSNYGYTF.

The genes are TRBV4-2 and TRBJ2-3, with TRBD1 identical over 7 bases. The V gene's germline CDR1 is LGHNA and CDR2 YNFKEQ. Trimming removed 3 bases from V and 2 bases from J; junction bases left unmatched: 8. The CDR3 totals 16 residues. The CDR3 DNA is TGTGCCAGCAGCCAGGGGACAGACAGAATCACAGATACGCAGTATTTT. This encodes CASSQGTDRITDTQYF.

The J gene is TRBJ2-5, the V gene TRBV28; TRBD1 or TRBD2 may be the D gene (6 bases each). Germline-derived CDR1 and CDR2 are MDHEN and SYDVKM. The CDR3 is 14 residues long. The V end was cut by 6 bases, the J end by 2 bases, with 13 bases between. The CDR3 region has the DNA TGTGCCAGCAGGCGAGGGGGGATTCAAGAGACCCAGTACTTC. It encodes CASRRGGIQETQYF.

The V and J genes are TRBV4-1 and TRBJ2-1, with TRBD2 as a possible D gene (5 bases). The CDR3 totals 14 residues. Germline loops: CDR1 MGHRA, CDR2 YSYEKL. Trimming removed 0 bases at V and 5 bases at J, with 8 bases between. The CDR3 here is CASSQEMRDNEQFF. CDR3 coding DNA: TGCGCCAGCAGCCAAGAGATGCGGGACAATGAGCAGTTCTTC.

V and J are TRBV2 and TRBJ2-1; TRBD2 matches at 10 bases. The length of the CDR3 is 15 residues. CDR1 is SNHLY and CDR2 is FYNNEI in the germline V gene. The junction had 7 bases not matched to a gene; V was cut back by 5 bases and J by 6 bases. The CDR3, as DNA: TGTGCCAGCAGTAAAAGCGGGAGGGCCGGCAATGAGCAGTTCTTC. The encoded protein is CASSKSGRAGNEQFF.

The chain has TRBV7-2 and TRBJ1-1, with D perhaps TRBD1 (5 bases). CDR1 and CDR2 (germline): SGHTA, FQGNSA. The CDR3 consists of 15 residues. V was trimmed by 1 base and J by 6 bases, leaving 15 bases between them. CDR3 DNA: TGTGCCAGCAGCTTAGGCGGTGGGGGGGACCCTGAAGCTTTCTTT. Encoded protein: CASSLGGGGDPEAFF.

The V and J genes are TRBV4-1 and TRBJ2-1; 8 bases are shared with TRBD1. The CDR3 is 14 residues long. V dropped 4 bases and J dropped 6; count of bases not matched to a gene: 5. CDR1 and CDR2 from the germline V gene are MGHRA and YSYEKL. CDR3 nucleotides: TGCGCCAGCAGCCGGCCTACAGGGGGCAATGAGCAGTTCTTC. Residues: CASSRPTGGNEQFF.

The V gene is TRBV7-8, the J gene TRBJ2-7; 10 bases are shared with TRBD2. The CDR3 extends over 17 amino acids. Germline CDR1 is SGHVS and CDR2 is FQNEAQ. The J segment lost 0 bases and the V segment lost 0 bases, leaving 5 bases of the junction unmatched. CDR3 nucleotide sequence: TGTGCCAGCAGCTTAGCATCGACTAGCGGGCTCTCCTACGAGCAGTACTTC. This sequence encodes CASSLASTSGLSYEQYF.

The rearrangement joins TRBV5-1 to TRBJ2-1, with D uncertain. V was trimmed by 0 bases and J by 5 bases, leaving 12 bases between them. The V gene's germline CDR1 is SGHRS and CDR2 YFSETQ. The CDR3 length is 15 residues. CDR3 DNA: TGCGCCAGCAGCTTGGTTGCGTTTTTTAACAATGAGCAGTTCTTC. Its translation is CASSLVAFFNNEQFF.

This clone appeared many times. The chain recombines TRBV5-1 with TRBJ2-3; 8 bases are shared with TRBD2. This CDR3 spans 16 amino acids. Germline loops: CDR1 SGHRS, CDR2 YFSETQ. V was clipped by 4 bases and J by 7 bases; unmatched bases: 14. CDR3 region: CASSPPFREGRYTQYF. CDR3 sequence (DNA): TGCGCCAGCAGCCCCCCTTTTCGGGAGGGCCGATATACGCAGTATTTT.

This chain joins TRBV9 and TRBJ2-5; D is possibly TRBD1 or TRBD2 (7 bases each). Trimming pared 4 bases from V and 5 bases from J, leaving 18 bases between. Germline-derived CDR1 and CDR2 are SGDLS and YYNGEE. The CDR3 covers 15 residues. CDR3 protein: CASSPRGGPTETQYF. The CDR3 DNA reads as TGTGCCAGCAGCCCCAGGGGGGGGCCGACGGAGACCCAGTACTTC.

The rearrangement links TRBV4-2 to TRBJ2-7; D perhaps matches TRBD1 (6 bases). The CDR3 extends over 18 amino acids. Germline CDR1 reads LGHNA; CDR2 reads YNFKEQ. The germline V and J ends were trimmed by 0 bases and 1 base, with 19 bases remaining between them. The chain's CDR3 is CASSQDLWRQDLSYEQYF. In nucleotides, the CDR3 is TGTGCCAGCAGCCAAGATCTTTGGCGACAGGATCTATCCTACGAGCAGTACTTC.

Of note for this clone: Other DNA sequences from this sample encode an identical CDR3 as well. This rearrangement joins TRBV7-3 to TRBJ2-5; 9 nucleotides align to TRBD2. V dropped 3 bases and J dropped 3; count of bases not matched to a gene: 5. Germline CDR1 reads SGHTA; CDR2 reads FQGTGA. This CDR3 has 15 residues. This CDR3 reads CASSLGAGGKETQYF. CDR3 coding DNA: TGTGCCAGCAGCTTGGGTGCGGGAGGGAAAGAGACCCAGTACTTC.

CDR3 sequence: CASSRTGDEKLFF. Here the CDR3 DNA reads TGTGCCAGCAGTCGGACAGGGGATGAAAAACTGTTTTTT. The genes are TRBV25-1 and TRBJ1-4; 9 bases map to TRBD1. The CDR3 runs 13 residues. CDR1 and CDR2 (germline): MGHDK, SYGVNS. V dropped 5 bases and J dropped 6; count of bases not matched to a gene: 1.

This clone has just one count. The V gene is TRBV18, the J gene TRBJ2-3, with 8 bases fitting TRBD1. Per the germline V gene, CDR1 is KGHSH and CDR2 is LQKENI. Trimming removed 6 bases from V and 0 bases from J; junction bases left unmatched: 8. The CDR3 has 16 amino acids. The CDR3 reads CASSPVRDRSTDTQYF. The CDR3 DNA is TGTGCCAGCTCCCCGGTCCGGGACAGGAGCACAGATACGCAGTATTTT.

Regarding this clone: The sample holds other DNA sequences that translate to the same CDR3. The chain carries TRBV30 and TRBJ2-1; no reliable D call. CDR1 and CDR2 (germline): GTSNPN, SVGIG (reference sequence). The CDR3 length is 11 residues. Trimming removed 3 bases at V and 7 bases at J, with 7 bases between. The CDR3 sequence is CAWSRGNEQFF. Written as DNA, the CDR3 is TGTGCCTGGAGCCGAGGAAATGAGCAGTTCTTC.

This clone has a single count. The chain has TRBV5-4 and TRBJ2-1; TRBD2 is a possible D gene (5 bases). There are 16 residues in the CDR3. Germline V gene lookup returns CDR1 SGHNT and CDR2 YYREEE (reference sequence). V was pared by 4 bases and J by 7 bases, with 21 bases between. CDR3 nucleotides: TGTGCCAGCAGCCCCCTGATGAGACTATCAAGGAATGAGCAGTTCTTC. It is translated as CASSPLMRLSRNEQFF.